This T cell receptor beta chain was sequenced during a study of OX40 agonist ivuxolimab in advanced cancers. Study in general: There were three patients with partial responses, one having hepatocellular carcinoma and two cutaneous melanoma.

CDR1 LNHDA and CDR2 SQIVND come from the germline V gene (reference sequence). V lost 3 bases to trimming and J lost 0 bases, with 12 bases between them. There are 16 residues in the CDR3. Regarding the study as a whole: At 0.1 to 3.0 mg/kg, clonal expansion of CD4+ and CD8+ blood T cells had occurred by week 6. Researchers report that CD8+ T cells had, on average, more expanded clones than CD4+.

TCRdb's table, derived via immunoSEQ multiplex PCR, lists solely in-frame clones and lacks some. The profile shows 59,000 or so clones, about 80% of them singletons. The sample holds one count of this clone. Its specificity is unknown. This rearrangement joins TRBV19 to TRBJ2-1; D unclear. This TCR derives from an adult with an advanced solid tumor such as melanoma, head and neck, liver or kidney cancer. Specimen: CD4+ or CD8+ T cells sorted from blood, collected in a trial of the OX40 agonist ivuxolimab. In nucleotides, the CDR3 is TGTGCCAGTAGTATCCGGGCCCCGAGCTCCTACAATGAGCAGTTCTTC. This translates into CASSIRAPSSYNEQFF.